This T cell receptor (beta chain) was observed in a study of CD8+CD57+ T cells in acquired aplastic anemia. Background on the study: Yields of DNA that came from sorted CD4+ and CD8+ cells averaged around 3 ug.

This clonotype was seen at least ten times. Genomic DNA, the template, was used for profiling of the TCR beta VDJ and CDR3. TCRdb used MiXCR to reprocess the reads, holding one entry per CDR3 protein. The sample lists a few hundred thousand distinct CDR3 sequences; over 60% were seen once. Sequenced input: sorted CD4+, CD8+, or CD8+CD57+ T cells (not recorded which) from PBMCs. The origin of this receptor is a human donor in good health.

Here the CDR3 reads CASSYSGTGHNVLTF. The CDR3 DNA reads TGTGCCAGCAGTTACTCAGGGACAGGGCACAACGTCCTGACTTTC. V and J are TRBV6-5 and TRBJ2-6, with 9 bases aligning to TRBD1. Germline V gives CDR1 MNHEY, CDR2 SVGAGI. This CDR3 is 15 amino acids long. Trimming removed 0 bases from V and 9 bases from J; junction bases left unmatched: 3.